This T cell receptor (beta chain) stems from a study of blood T cell repertoires in COVID-19. On the study more broadly: COVID-19 samples, acute and convalescent, were from the United States, Italy and Spain. Sample material is recorded as cDNA or gDNA derived from T cells, B-cell-depleted T cells, or PBMCs.

In the original processing: Nucleated cell number was recorded as an estimate derived from reference gene primer amplification. Libraries were prepared by immunoSEQ multiplex PCR; TCRdb keeps only in-frame clonotypes and omits some of them. V, J and clone size are those of that table, while D and trimming were read from the DNA. This table holds over 85,000 clones, approximately 85% found once. This CDR3 is built from 14 residues. V was clipped by 6 bases and J by 0 bases, with 6 bases between them. Looked up from germline, CDR1 is MGHRA and CDR2 is YSYEKL. V and J are TRBV4-1 and TRBJ1-6; no firm D call. This TCR came from a human donor in a cohort sampled during active COVID-19. Input material: peripheral blood. The CDR3 bases are TGCGCCAGCAGGAGGAGCTCCTATAATTCACCCCTCCACTTT. This encodes CASRRSSYNSPLHF.